The next 15 T cell receptor beta chains were all read from a single sample in a study of T cell responses to AZD1222 COVID-19 vaccine. Some clones are missing from TCRdb's copy, which holds only in-frame ones; the method was immunoSEQ multiplex PCR. The data hold tens of thousands of clones, with around 89% observed a single time. Material: peripheral blood, obtained 28 days after the second AZD1222 dose. The receptors come from an adult who received the AZD1222 COVID-19 vaccine.

The chain combines TRBV9 with TRBJ1-2; a weak D match, TRBD1 (6 bases). Per the germline V gene, CDR1 is SGDLS and CDR2 is YYNGEE. Trimming pared 3 bases from V and 1 base from J, leaving 16 bases between. CDR3 length equals 16 residues. CDR3 loop: CASSAPGTQNNYGYTF. The CDR3 nucleotides are TGTGCCAGCAGCGCCCCCGGGACACAGAATAACTATGGCTACACCTTC.

The CDR3 loop reads CASSVTGGYEQYF. In DNA form, the CDR3 reads TGTGCCAGCAGTGTAACAGGGGGCTACGAGCAGTACTTC. The chain couples TRBV25-1 to TRBJ2-7; 8 bases fit TRBD1. Trimming cost V 4 bases and J 3 bases; bases outside gene matches: 2. The germline gives CDR1 MGHDK, CDR2 SYGVNS. The CDR3 extends over 13 amino acids.

The V gene is TRBV3-1 (or the pseudogene TRBV3-2), the J gene TRBJ2-7; 9 bases match TRBD2. V trimming: 3 bases; J trimming: 7 bases; junction bases outside the gene matches: 7. Germline V gene data show CDR1 as LGHDT and CDR2 as YNNKEL (reference sequence). CDR3 length equals 14 residues. CDR3 coding DNA: TGTGCCAGCAGCCAGGATTGGCTAGCGGGAGAGCAGTACTTC. Encoded protein: CASSQDWLAGEQYF.

This sequence joins TRBV4-3 and TRBJ2-7, with a weak D call TRBD2 (6 bases). The CDR3 loop spans 14 amino acids. Trimming took off 4 bases at V and 0 bases at J, with 10 bases between the two ends. Germline loops: CDR1 LGHNA, CDR2 YSLEER. The CDR3 loop is CASSRIADSYEQYF. The CDR3 DNA sequence: TGCGCCAGCAGCCGCATAGCGGACTCCTACGAGCAGTACTTC.

The chain joins TRBV19 to TRBJ1-1; the D is unclear. The CDR3 is 13 amino acids. Between the trimmed V and J ends, which lost 2 bases and 5 bases, there was a span of 9 bases. CDR1 LNHDA and CDR2 SQIVND come from the germline V gene (reference sequence). The DNA for the CDR3 is TGTGCCAGTAGTATATTTGGGAGGACTGAAGCTTTCTTT. Translated: CASSIFGRTEAFF.

The rearrangement links TRBV28 to TRBJ1-5; maybe TRBD1 (5 bases). V gave up 6 bases and J gave up 4 bases, with 19 bases separating them. This CDR3 has 16 residues. The germline CDR1 and CDR2 sequences are MDHEN and SYDVKM. The CDR3 loop is CASRLLRGSGNQPQHF. In nucleotides, the CDR3 is TGTGCCAGCAGGTTGCTAAGGGGATCTGGGAATCAGCCCCAGCATTTT.

The J gene is TRBJ2-1, the V gene TRBV10-1; 10 bases are a match to TRBD2. The V gene end was trimmed by 6 bases and the J gene end by 4 bases; junction bases not matched to a gene: 9. The CDR3 runs to 16 residues. Germline assignment: CDR1 WNHNN and CDR2 SYGVQD (reference sequence). CDR3 sequence (DNA): TGCGCCAGCAGCCCCCAGCGGGAGGGAGAATACAATGAGCAGTTCTTC. Amino acid sequence: CASSPQREGEYNEQFF.

The chain joins TRBV7-9 to TRBJ1-2; tentative D call: TRBD1 (6 bases). CDR1 and CDR2 (germline): SEHNR, FQNEAQ (reference sequence). V dropped 4 bases and J dropped 4 bases, with 13 bases sitting between them. This CDR3 spans 14 amino acids. This CDR3 is CASSSEGGGYGYTF. DNA for the CDR3: TGTGCCAGCAGCTCGGAAGGAGGGGGCTATGGCTACACCTTC.

The CDR3 region has the DNA TGCGCCAGCAGCTTGAGTCCGACAGGGGGCAATCAGCCCCAGCATTTT. Amino acids: CASSLSPTGGNQPQHF. The genes are TRBV5-1 and TRBJ1-5, with 8 bases identical to TRBD1. V lost 1 base, J lost 2 bases, and 5 bases stayed unmatched. This CDR3 has 16 amino acids. CDR1 is SGHRS and CDR2 is YFSETQ in the germline V gene.

As regards this clone: Compared with germline, one end of the junction differs, possibly owing to a read error. The genes are TRBV11-2 and TRBJ2-3; tentatively, D is TRBD1 (7 bases). The length of the CDR3 is 13 residues. Germline values: CDR1 SGHAT, CDR2 FQNNGV. The CDR3 spells CASSTPTGRLWDF. CDR3 sequence (DNA): TGTGCCAGCAGCACCCCGACAGGGAGGCTGTGGGATTTT. The full variable domain, rest sourced from reference TRBV11-2 and TRBJ2-3, is EAGVAQSPRYKIIEKRQSVAFWCNPISGHATLYWYQQILGQGPKLLIQFQNNGVVDDSQLPKDRFSAERLKGVDSTLKIQPAKLEDSAVYLCASSTPTGRLWDFGPGTRLTVL.

This chain uses TRBV20-1 with TRBJ1-2; TRBD1 matches 7 bases. This CDR3 comprises 14 residues. The germline V gene has CDR1 DFQATT and CDR2 SNEGSKA (reference sequence). J lost 4 bases, V lost 3 bases, and 8 bases had no gene match. The CDR3 sequence is CSASSDRLSYGYTF. The CDR3 DNA reads as TGCAGTGCTAGTTCGGACAGGTTATCCTATGGCTACACCTTC.

The chain has TRBV11-2 and TRBJ2-7; 8 bases are a match to TRBD2. With V trimmed by 8 bases and J by 1 base, 13 bases remained unmatched. The CDR3 length is 16 residues. CDR1 and CDR2 from the germline V gene are SGHAT and FQNNGV. This chain's CDR3 is CASGAIVAGSSYEQYF. The CDR3 DNA follows: TGTGCCAGCGGAGCTATCGTAGCGGGAAGTTCCTACGAGCAGTACTTC.

The CDR3 region has the DNA TGTGCCACCGGAGGGGGGGCAACTAATGAAAAACTGTTTTTT. Translated: CATGGGATNEKLFF. This rearrangement joins TRBV10-3 to TRBJ1-4; possible D gene TRBD1, 6 bases. The V and J ends lost 10 bases and 0 bases respectively, with 12 bases between them. Germline V gene data show CDR1 as ENHRY and CDR2 as SYGVKD. The CDR3 has 14 residues.

The chain is built from TRBV7-9 and TRBJ2-7; D call uncertain. The germline V gene encodes CDR1 SEHNR and CDR2 FQNEAQ (reference sequence). The CDR3 runs 15 residues. V was trimmed by 0 bases and J by 0 bases, leaving 9 bases between them. CDR3 protein: CASSLAGSSSYEQYF. CDR3 nucleotide sequence: TGTGCCAGCAGCTTAGCTGGGTCCAGCTCCTACGAGCAGTACTTC.

J is TRBJ2-1 and V is TRBV28, with 9 bases lining up with TRBD2. The CDR3 has 14 residues. The V gene's germline CDR1 is MDHEN and CDR2 SYDVKM. The J segment lost 2 bases and the V segment lost 9 bases, leaving 5 bases of the junction unmatched. The CDR3 DNA reads TGTGCCAGTAGGACTAGCGCACCCTACAATGAGCAGTTCTTC. Its protein product is CASRTSAPYNEQFF.